Presented here are 17 T cell receptor beta chains from one specimen sequenced in a study of cytomegalovirus exposure and HLA in healthy donors. Libraries were prepared by immunoSEQ multiplex PCR; TCRdb keeps only in-frame clonotypes and omits some of them. The sample includes some 84,000 clones, roughly 90% seen only once; the top ten take 2.1%. Sample: PBMCs. The receptors shown here come from a man aged 25-40 years in good health and CMV-seronegative.

This chain connects TRBV9 to TRBJ2-1; 11 bases fit TRBD2. The CDR3 length is 16 residues. V gave up 0 bases and J gave up 8 bases; unmatched junction bases: 7. Germline V gives CDR1 SGDLS, CDR2 YYNGEE. The CDR3 sequence is CASSVGLAGPMDEQFF. In DNA form, the CDR3 reads TGTGCCAGCAGCGTAGGACTAGCGGGACCTATGGATGAGCAGTTCTTC.

Written as DNA, the CDR3 is TGTGCCAGCAGTTTATGGGGGGGGGCGACATACGAGCAGTACTTC. Translated: CASSLWGGATYEQYF. The chain has TRBV27 and TRBJ2-7; possible D gene TRBD2, 7 bases. Trimming removed 1 base at V and 4 bases at J, with 14 bases between. The CDR3 consists of 15 residues. The germline V gene has CDR1 MNHEY and CDR2 SMNVEV (reference sequence).

The genes are TRBV7-2 and TRBJ2-1; 9 nucleotides line up with TRBD2. With V trimmed by 5 bases and J by 5 bases, 10 bases remained unmatched. This CDR3 has 16 amino acids. In germline, CDR1 is SGHTA, CDR2 FQGNSA. The CDR3 DNA sequence: TGTGCCAGCAGCCGCCGGGCTAGCGGGATGAACAATGAGCAGTTCTTC. As protein: CASSRRASGMNNEQFF.

Here the CDR3 DNA reads TGTGCCAGCGCACTGTCGGGTGAGCAGTACTTC. Translating gives CASALSGEQYF. The chain combines TRBV2 with TRBJ2-7; D remains ambiguous. Trimming took off 8 bases at V and 7 bases at J, with 12 bases between the two ends. The CDR3 totals 11 residues. From germline, CDR1 is SNHLY and CDR2 FYNNEI.

V is TRBV11-2 and J is TRBJ2-3, with D maybe TRBD2 (6 bases). CDR1 and CDR2 from the germline V gene are SGHAT and FQNNGV. The CDR3 covers 14 residues. Trimming removed 0 bases from V and 7 bases from J, with 11 bases in between. Here the CDR3 reads CASSLDLAGYTQYF. For the CDR3, the DNA is TGTGCCAGCAGCTTAGATTTGGCGGGGTATACGCAGTATTTT.

V gene TRBV5-1 combines with J gene TRBJ2-2; D remains unclear. Trimming took 0 bases from V and 5 from J, leaving 8 bases between them. The CDR3 is made up of 14 amino acids. Per germline, CDR1 SGHRS and CDR2 YFSETQ. The DNA for the CDR3 is TGCGCCAGCAGCTTGGGGTCGAGTACCGGGGAGCTGTTTTTT. Translating it yields CASSLGSSTGELFF.

This chain joins TRBV7-8 and TRBJ2-7; D is undetermined. The germline V gene has CDR1 SGHVS and CDR2 FQNEAQ. Trimming left V 1 base short and J 2 bases short, with 6 bases between. CDR3 length equals 13 residues. CDR3 protein: CASSLGATYEQYF. The DNA for the CDR3 is TGTGCCAGCAGCTTAGGGGCCACCTACGAGCAGTACTTC.

This clone has more than one count but fewer than ten. The chain has TRBV7-9 and TRBJ2-7; 10 bases fit TRBD1. The V and J ends lost 6 bases and 2 bases, in that order; junction bases with no gene match: 10. Germline V gives CDR1 SEHNR, CDR2 FQNEAQ (reference sequence). CDR3 length: 16 residues. The CDR3 region has the DNA TGTGCCAGCAGTCCCGTCCGGGACAGGGGTCCCTACGAGCAGTACTTC. This gives the protein CASSPVRDRGPYEQYF.

V is TRBV11-2 and J is TRBJ1-5; D may be TRBD1 (6 bases). From germline, CDR1 is SGHAT and CDR2 FQNNGV. This CDR3 is built from 16 residues. Deletions cut 3 bases from V and 2 bases from J, with 14 bases between. Here the CDR3 reads CASSFPPGEGNQPQHF. Here the CDR3 DNA reads TGTGCCAGCAGCTTCCCTCCAGGGGAAGGCAATCAGCCCCAGCATTTT.

The chain is built from TRBV4-1 and TRBJ2-1; possibly TRBD2 for D (5 bases). The V gene lost 4 bases and the J gene lost 9 bases, with 13 bases spanning the gap. The CDR3 sequence is 13 residues long. Germline values: CDR1 MGHRA, CDR2 YSYEKL. CDR3 in amino acids: CASSPISGSEQFF. In DNA form, the CDR3 reads TGCGCCAGCAGCCCCATAAGCGGAAGTGAGCAGTTCTTC.

The chain carries TRBV19 and TRBJ2-1, with TRBD1 identical over 9 bases. This CDR3 contains 16 residues. V gave up 4 bases and J gave up 8 bases; unmatched junction bases: 12. Germline V gene sequence: CDR1 LNHDA, CDR2 SQIVND (reference sequence). The CDR3 nucleotides read TGTGCCAGTAGTACCCTCCCGGGACAGGGTCGCGATGAGCAGTTCTTC. Amino acid sequence: CASSTLPGQGRDEQFF.

The chain recombines TRBV10-3 with TRBJ2-3, with 9 nucleotides matching TRBD1. The V segment lost 3 bases and the J segment 3 bases; nucleotides outside the gene matches: 7. Germline CDR1 reads ENHRY; CDR2 reads SYGVKD. CDR3 size: 16 residues. CDR3 amino acids: CAISEGHRGRTDTQYF. The CDR3 coding sequence is TGTGCCATCAGTGAAGGCCACAGGGGGCGGACAGATACGCAGTATTTT.

The chain uses TRBV29-1 and TRBJ2-3; weak D call: TRBD2 (6 bases). The CDR3 is made up of 18 amino acids. The V gene's germline CDR1 is SQVTM and CDR2 ANQGSEA. Trimming removed 3 bases at V and 2 bases at J, with 24 bases between. CDR3 amino acids: CSVDRGSKTGGNTDTQYF. Here the CDR3 DNA reads TGCAGCGTTGATCGGGGGTCTAAGACGGGCGGAAACACAGATACGCAGTATTTT.

The count of this clone is one. V is TRBV7-8 and J is TRBJ1-6; D is unresolved. Trimming took 5 bases from V and 10 from J, leaving 9 bases between them. Germline V CDR1 and CDR2: SGHVS, FQNEAQ. This CDR3 has 12 residues. The CDR3 DNA is TGTGCCAGCAGCCCAAGCTGGTCACCCCTCCACTTT. Its translation is CASSPSWSPLHF.

The gene calls are TRBV5-1 and TRBJ2-1; 9 bases align to TRBD2. V was pared by 2 bases and J by 4 bases, with 13 bases of the junction left unmatched. CDR1 is SGHRS, CDR2 YFSETQ, per germline. This CDR3 has 18 amino acids. For the CDR3, the DNA is TGCGCCAGCAGCTTAGCGGGGGGAGGGTTTTCTCATTACAATGAGCAGTTCTTC. Translated: CASSLAGGGFSHYNEQFF.

In its sample, this clone was seen once. This chain joins TRBV5-6 and TRBJ2-7, with 7 bases fitting TRBD1. Germline CDR1 and CDR2: SGHDT and YYEEEE. This CDR3 spans 16 amino acids. The trim removed 6 bases at V and 0 bases at J, leaving 12 bases unmatched. CDR3 sequence reads: CASTLFVGTASYEQYF. Here the CDR3 DNA reads TGTGCCAGCACCCTGTTCGTCGGGACAGCCTCCTACGAGCAGTACTTC.

This clone showed up just a few times. This sequence joins TRBV19 and TRBJ2-1; D gene uncertain. With 5 bases removed from V and 1 base from J, the gap between germline ends came to 12 bases. CDR3 size: 15 residues. CDR1 LNHDA and CDR2 SQIVND come from the germline V gene (reference sequence). The CDR3: CASSVNLESYNEQFF. Here the CDR3 DNA reads TGTGCCAGTAGTGTCAACTTAGAGTCCTACAATGAGCAGTTCTTC.